This TCR beta chain was found in a study of shared T cell receptors in the human thymus. The protocol was immunoSEQ multiplex PCR, while the TCRdb copy is restricted to in-frame clones and leaves out a portion. The sample holds about 660,000 clones, about 87% seen once. This CDR3 comprises 19 residues. Germline CDR1 SGHTA, CDR2 FQGNSA. V shed 0 bases, J shed 0 bases, and the junction held 9 bases outside the gene matches. These data were also reused for a study on human thymus T cells. From that second work: Healthy Finnish infants undergoing corrective surgery for congenital heart defects were the donors. Resections from corrective heart surgery provided thymus tissue. Thymic and blood repertoires seemed to show skewed V and J gene use. Unrelated people showed highly overlapping thymic repertoires, related research reported.

This TCR was recovered from a boy in the first two years of life with a congenital heart defect. V is TRBV7-2 and J is TRBJ2-7, with 12 bases that match TRBD2. Sequencing used thymocytes. CDR3 residues: CASSLALTSGGKSSYEQYF. The CDR3 nucleotides are TGTGCCAGCAGCTTAGCCCTGACTAGCGGGGGAAAAAGCTCCTACGAGCAGTACTTC.